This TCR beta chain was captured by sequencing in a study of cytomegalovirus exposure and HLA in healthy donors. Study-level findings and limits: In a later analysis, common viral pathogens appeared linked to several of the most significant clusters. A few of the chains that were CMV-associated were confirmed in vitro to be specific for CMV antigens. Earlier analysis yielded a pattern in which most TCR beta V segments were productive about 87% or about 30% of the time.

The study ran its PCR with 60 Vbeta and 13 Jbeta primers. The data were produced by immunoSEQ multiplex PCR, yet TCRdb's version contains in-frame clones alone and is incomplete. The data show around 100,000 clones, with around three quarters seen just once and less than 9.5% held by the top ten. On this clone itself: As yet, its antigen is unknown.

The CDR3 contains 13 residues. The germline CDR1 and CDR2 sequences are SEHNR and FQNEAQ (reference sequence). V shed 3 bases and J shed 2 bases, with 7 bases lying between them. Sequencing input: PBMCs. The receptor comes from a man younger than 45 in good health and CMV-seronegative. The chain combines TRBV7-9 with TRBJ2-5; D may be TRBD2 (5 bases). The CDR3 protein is CASSFAGQETQYF. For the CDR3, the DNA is TGTGCCAGCAGCTTCGCGGGTCAAGAGACCCAGTACTTC.